Sequencing of this T cell receptor beta chain was carried out in a study of cytomegalovirus exposure and HLA in healthy donors. This clone was recorded only once. Its antigen is unidentified. The PCR made use of 60 Vbeta and 13 Jbeta primers. Original analysis: As a later analysis found, there were 80 million or so unique TCR beta chains, of which around 9.9 million were shared. Using immunoSEQ multiplex PCR, the repertoire was profiled, and TCRdb retains in-frame clones only, with some absent. V, J and clone size reflect that table, while D and trimming were determined from the DNA. Counted here are under 110,000 clones, about four fifths occurring once; the ten biggest clones make up roughly 2%. General study results and limits: In vitro checks showed that a few CMV-associated chains really do target CMV antigens.

This clonotype was sampled from a woman in her thirties or forties in good health and CMV-seronegative. Material for sequencing was PBMCs.

The CDR3 DNA is TGTGCCTGGAGTTCACGTCGGGATACTTTTGGAACTAATGAAAAACTGTTTTTT. This encodes CAWSSRRDTFGTNEKLFF. The chain joins TRBV30 to TRBJ1-4; D is ambiguous. CDR3 length equals 18 residues. Germline V CDR1 and CDR2: GTSNPN, SVGIG (reference sequence). The germline V and J ends were trimmed by 2 bases and 1 base, with 20 bases remaining between them.